This TCR beta chain was found in a study of shared clonotypes between healthy human individuals. Study as a whole: Those who served as donors were a couple of women and a few men between the ages of 18 and 49. The study, taken as a whole, reports: Blood was the only sampled material, and tissue repertoires likely differ.

The sequencing of unsorted PBMC DNA took place on ten immunoSEQ deep assay plates. Method: immunoSEQ multiplex PCR; TCRdb's copy keeps in-frame clones and lacks some. The table records fewer than 650,000 clones, about three quarters of them present only once. CDR1 is SGDLS, CDR2 YYNGEE, per germline. The trim removed 4 bases at V and 6 bases at J, leaving 12 bases unmatched. The CDR3 is made up of 17 amino acids. Only Caucasian adults living in Nashville, Tennessee made up the donor group. Of note for this clone: Its cognate antigen is unknown.

This chain connects TRBV9 to TRBJ2-7; the match to TRBD2 covers 14 bases. Input material: PBMCs. This TCR derives from a woman between 35 and 50 years old in good health. Some clones in this sample may be carry-over from other donors' samples. CDR3 sequence: CASSLGQGGLAGAEQYF. CDR3 DNA sequence: TGTGCCAGCAGCTTAGGACAGGGGGGACTAGCGGGAGCCGAGCAGTACTTC.